This T cell receptor (beta chain) was captured by sequencing in a study of post-analysis software for immune sequencing data (dated by TCRdb to 2013 to 2016). At the level of the whole study: Recorded disease courses included relapsing-remitting, secondary progressive and progressive-relapsing multiple sclerosis, with some patients lacking subtype annotation. The multiple sclerosis patient repertoires were compared with about a dozen previously published healthy control repertoires from donors aged about 6 to 26 years. A subset of samples was prepared in parallel using single-end sample barcoding, then pooled and co-amplified after Illumina adapter ligation.

Inclusive of the bounding cysteine and phenylalanine, the CDR3 is 14 residues long. Only CDR3 DNA is held: 42 bases, read in frame from base 1. In the germline V gene (reference sequence), CDR1 corresponds to MNHEY and CDR2 to SMNVEV. Unmatched junction bases come to 6, with V trimmed by 6 bases and J by 6 bases. To demonstrate the VDJtools post-analysis software, the study profiled TCR beta repertoires from the peripheral blood of 10 to 15 young patients with multiple sclerosis. The patients with multiple sclerosis were children and adolescents between roughly 6 and 17 years of age. Receptors were amplified or captured by PCR. The instrument was an Illumina HiSeq 2500. Unique molecular identifiers were incorporated into TCR beta cDNA libraries to reduce PCR and sequencing biases. About 500,000 cDNA molecules were obtained per 1 to 10 million input T cells, so each molecule approximated one T cell. The patient libraries were prepared and sequenced using the same protocol as the earlier healthy control dataset. Samples belonging to the same batch were prepared together, multiplexed and sequenced on a shared HiSeq lane. The paper's data handling went like this. Raw barcoded reads were processed with MIGEC, and single-read molecular identifier groups were discarded before consensus assembly and CDR3 extraction. VDJtools was used for post-analysis of the clonotype tables, and diversity was normalized by down-sampling every dataset to the size of the smallest sample. Repertoire overlap clustering matched CDR3 amino acid but not nucleotide sequences to correct batch-related cross-sample contamination. Through fastp at Q25 and MiXCR, TCRdb rebuilt clones from the public reads, retaining in-frame beta chains. Identical CDR3 protein sequences are pooled into one entry, listed with their most common genes and DNA. The V and J calls and clone size come from TCRdb's table, not from the authors' own analysis. A total of about 770,000 distinct CDR3 sequences appear in this sample, about 43% of them only once. Together, the top ten hold roughly 5% of the sample.

General conclusions and limits of the study: Four or five TRBV segments, including TRBV5-6, TRBV5-1 and TRBV20-1, were significantly more frequent in patients than controls. Normalized Chao1 diversity was significantly lower in multiple sclerosis patients than controls, suggesting substantial peripheral T-cell clonal expansion. Direct clustering with F measure showed strong co-clustering of samples prepared in the same batch, prompting a batch-effect correction. The multiple sclerosis patient group was slightly younger than the control group.

As regards this clonotype: The clone's antigen remains unknown. Base qualities are not recorded, but no much larger clone differs from it by a single base.

The TCR was taken from a girl aged 10-17 years with multiple sclerosis. Rearrangement joined TRBV27 to TRBJ1-1; 11 central nucleotides agree with TRBD1. Sequenced sample: blood. CDR3 sequence: CASRPGQGASEAFF. The DNA sequence is given as TGTGCCAGCAGGCCCGGACAGGGGGCCTCTGAAGCTTTCTTT.